This TCR beta chain emerged from a study of T cells in Graves' hyperthyroidism and ophthalmopathy. The overall study: Prior to any treatment, at the point of initial diagnosis, peripheral blood was collected.

Trimming cost V 1 base and J 2 bases, with 9 bases left between them. In germline, CDR1 is LGHDT, CDR2 YNNKEL (reference sequence). The CDR3 totals 15 residues. Authors of the study amplified TCR beta CDR3 regions from RNA transcripts. Primed by the HTBI set, a first-round RT-PCR was run on the TCR CDR3. TCRdb recomputed calls from the multiplex PCR reads with MiXCR, one row per CDR3 protein. This table has approximately 640,000 distinct CDR3 sequences, around 15% appearing once. Material: blood. The chain joins TRBV3-1 to TRBJ2-1, with D perhaps matching TRBD1 (6 bases). The receptor was isolated from a man between 50 and 59 years old with Graves' hyperthyroidism. CDR3 coding DNA: TGTGCCAGCAGCCAAGTCGGGACACCCTACAATGAGCAGTTCTTC. Its translation: CASSQVGTPYNEQFF.